The next 17 T cell receptor beta chains were all read from a single sample in a study of graft-versus-host responses after intestinal transplantation. Clones were sequenced by immunoSEQ multiplex PCR, and TCRdb holds only the in-frame ones, with some missing. The sample has about 90,000 clones, over 85% seen once; the top ten hold about 0.3%. Antigen specificity for these receptors is unknown. Sample: unstimulated CD4+ T cells sorted from spleen or lymph node cells, taken before intestinal transplant. The receptors stem from a human donor who received an intestinal transplant.

A single count supports this clone. The DNA of the CDR3 is TGCGCCAGCAGTTGGGACAAAGGTGGGGGTACGCAGTATTTT. The encoded protein is CASSWDKGGGTQYF. The J gene is TRBJ2-3, the V gene TRBV10-1, with D maybe TRBD1 (6 bases). Germline CDR1 reads WNHNN; CDR2 reads SYGVQD (reference sequence). The CDR3 contains 14 residues. The V end was cut by 5 bases, the J end by 8 bases, with 17 bases between.

V and J are TRBV6-1 and TRBJ2-3; D is perhaps TRBD2 (6 bases). The V end lost 4 bases, the J end lost 3 bases, and 14 bases lay between the germline ends. CDR3 length equals 15 residues. Germline CDR1 MNHNS, CDR2 SASEGT. CDR3 bases: TGTGCCAGCAGTGCCCGGGACTTAGCGACAGATACGCAGTATTTT. Protein product: CASSARDLATDTQYF.

The genes are TRBV27 and TRBJ2-7; the D call may be TRBD1 or TRBD2 (5 bases each). Germline V gene sequence: CDR1 MNHEY, CDR2 SMNVEV (reference sequence). The V end lost 7 bases, the J end lost 7 bases, and 26 bases lay between the germline ends. This CDR3 contains 16 residues. CDR3 amino acids: CASTLRLGVGSNEQYF. The CDR3 nucleotides read TGTGCCAGCACACTCAGGCTGGGGGTGGGAAGTAATGAGCAGTACTTC.

The chain recombines TRBV5-1 with TRBJ2-5, with D unresolved. The CDR3 covers 13 residues. Germline CDR1 SGHRS, CDR2 YFSETQ. Deletions cut 0 bases from V and 2 bases from J, with 5 bases between. CDR3: CASSLGLQETQYF. The CDR3 bases are TGCGCCAGCAGCTTGGGGCTTCAAGAGACCCAGTACTTC.

The chain recombines TRBV10-3 with TRBJ2-5, with D tentatively TRBD1 (5 bases). The J call is in doubt because the DNA end fits TRBJ2-7 better. Looked up from germline, CDR1 is ENHRY and CDR2 is SYGVKD. The CDR3 runs to 12 residues. This CDR3 is CATQTGGHEQYF. CDR3 nucleotide sequence: TGTGCCACCCAAACAGGTGGACACGAGCAGTACTTC.

V gene TRBV18 combines with J gene TRBJ2-7; TRBD1 matches 8 bases. Trimming at V came to 1 base and at J to 2 bases, leaving 7 bases not matched to a gene. CDR1 and CDR2 (germline): KGHSH, LQKENI. The CDR3 is made up of 16 amino acids. In DNA form, the CDR3 reads TGTGCCAGCTCACCACTACCGACAGGGGAAGCCTACGAGCAGTACTTC. Its protein product is CASSPLPTGEAYEQYF.

The V and J genes are TRBV5-6 and TRBJ1-1; D is unresolved. V was pared by 2 bases and J by 1 base, with 9 bases between. The germline V gene has CDR1 SGHDT and CDR2 YYEEEE. The CDR3 sequence is 14 residues long. The CDR3 DNA reads TGTGCCAGCAGCTTACGGACCCAGAACACTGAAGCTTTCTTT. It encodes CASSLRTQNTEAFF.

The chain carries TRBV11-2 and TRBJ1-5; a possible D gene is TRBD1 (5 bases). The CDR3 consists of 14 residues. CDR1 and CDR2 from the germline V gene are SGHAT and FQNNGV. V was shortened by 5 bases and J by 3 bases, with 11 bases between the two germline ends. The CDR3 DNA reads TGTGCCAGCAGCCCCGACAGAGACAATCAGCCCCAGCATTTT. This sequence encodes CASSPDRDNQPQHF.

V and J are TRBV5-6 and TRBJ2-2; 9 bases agree with TRBD2. V lost 4 bases and J lost 4; bases outside the gene matches: 2. The length of the CDR3 is 14 residues. CDR1 is SGHDT, CDR2 YYEEEE, per germline. The CDR3 coding sequence is TGTGCCAGCAGCCGGGGACTAGCCACCGGGGAGCTGTTTTTT. Its protein product is CASSRGLATGELFF.

A remark on this clone: One end of the junction varies from germline; a read error may be responsible. V usage is TRBV6-4 and J usage is TRBJ2-3; TRBD1 matches at 7 bases. Germline CDR1 reads MRHNA; CDR2 reads SNTAGT. The CDR3 contains 15 residues. CDR3 sequence: CASSDSGQVADKQYF. CDR3 bases: TGTGCCAGCAGTGACTCTGGACAGGTCGCAGATAAGCAGTATTTT.

The rearrangement links TRBV2 to TRBJ1-5; D not resolved. Germline V gives CDR1 SNHLY, CDR2 FYNNEI. The V end lost 4 bases, the J end lost 7 bases, and 14 bases lay between the germline ends. CDR3 length: 14 amino acids. This CDR3 reads CASSVPTGAQPQHF. The CDR3 DNA reads TGTGCCAGCAGTGTACCGACGGGAGCCCAGCCCCAGCATTTT.

The chain combines TRBV18 with TRBJ1-1; 11 nucleotides agree with TRBD1. Germline V CDR1 and CDR2: KGHSH, LQKENI. Trimming removed 0 bases from V and 1 base from J; junction bases left unmatched: 4. The CDR3 is 17 residues long. CDR3 region: CASSPPPGQGGNTEAFF. Here the CDR3 DNA reads TGTGCCAGCTCACCACCCCCGGGACAGGGGGGGAACACTGAAGCTTTCTTT.

The chain combines TRBV7-2 with TRBJ1-5; D might be TRBD1 (6 bases). The CDR3 contains 14 residues. V was pared by 3 bases and J by 7 bases, with 13 bases between. CDR1 is SGHTA and CDR2 is FQGNSA in the germline V gene. Here the CDR3 reads CASSFGGHGQPQHF. The CDR3 region has the DNA TGTGCCAGCAGCTTCGGGGGGCATGGACAGCCCCAGCATTTT.

The chain joins TRBV5-6 to TRBJ2-4; D ambiguous. The CDR3 has 15 residues. With 0 bases removed from V and 1 base from J, the gap between germline ends came to 8 bases. Germline CDR1 is SGHDT and CDR2 is YYEEEE. In DNA form, the CDR3 reads TGTGCCAGCAGCTTGGGAGGCCAGGCCAAAAACATTCAGTACTTC. It encodes CASSLGGQAKNIQYF.

For the CDR3, the DNA is TGTGCCAGCAGCTTATCCGGGACAATCAAAACTAGGGCCTCTGGGGCCAACGTCCTGACTTTC. Encoded protein: CASSLSGTIKTRASGANVLTF. The gene calls are TRBV7-3 and TRBJ2-6, with D possibly being TRBD1 (6 bases). The CDR3 is 21 amino acids. Trimming pared 2 bases from V and 0 bases from J, leaving 23 bases between. The germline V gene has CDR1 SGHTA and CDR2 FQGTGA.

The rearrangement uses TRBV2 and TRBJ1-3; 11 nucleotides align to TRBD1. This CDR3 has 14 residues. Germline V CDR1 and CDR2: SNHLY, FYNNEI. The V segment lost 6 bases and the J segment 2 bases; nucleotides outside the gene matches: 0. The CDR3 nucleotides are TGTGCCAGCAGGGACAGGGGGCCTGGAAACACCATATATTTT. Its protein product is CASRDRGPGNTIYF.

V gene TRBV28 combines with J gene TRBJ2-7; TRBD2 is a possible D gene (6 bases). Trimming cost V 5 bases and J 0 bases, with 11 bases left between them. Germline V gene data show CDR1 as MDHEN and CDR2 as SYDVKM. The CDR3 has 14 amino acids. CDR3 nucleotide sequence: TGTGCCAGCAGTCAACCTAGCGTCTCCTACGAGCAGTACTTC. Translating gives CASSQPSVSYEQYF.